Listed here are 29 T cell receptor beta chains from one sample, sequenced in a study of T cell responses to AZD1222 COVID-19 vaccine. Profiled with immunoSEQ multiplex PCR; TCRdb holds only in-frame clones, not every one. The sample contains more than 75,000 clones, 92% of which appear only once. The input for sequencing was peripheral blood, taken on day 0 of AZD1222 vaccination. These receptors all stem from an adult in good health.

This chain uses TRBV3-1 (or the pseudogene TRBV3-2) with TRBJ2-5; TRBD2 matches at 10 bases. The length of the CDR3 is 16 residues. J lost 5 bases, V lost 0 bases, and 6 bases had no gene match. Germline CDR1 reads LGHDT; CDR2 reads YNNKEL (reference sequence). CDR3: CASSQETSGRDETQYF. The CDR3 coding sequence is TGTGCCAGCAGCCAAGAAACGAGCGGGAGGGATGAGACCCAGTACTTC.

J is TRBJ1-6 and V is TRBV19; D is unresolved. Germline assignment: CDR1 LNHDA and CDR2 SQIVND (reference sequence). The length of the CDR3 is 16 residues. The ends were cut back, 6 bases at V and 0 bases at J, with 12 bases in the middle. The CDR3 bases are TGTGCCAGTAGCCCAGGCGGGAGCTCCTATAATTCACCCCTCCACTTT. It codes for CASSPGGSSYNSPLHF.

This chain links TRBV27 with TRBJ1-5; TRBD1 agrees at 10 bases. This CDR3 spans 15 amino acids. V shed 5 bases, J shed 1 base, and the junction held 2 bases outside the gene matches. Germline V lookup: CDR1 MNHEY, CDR2 SMNVEV (reference sequence). The CDR3 loop reads CASSKGQGSNQPQHF. The CDR3, as DNA: TGTGCCAGCAGTAAGGGACAGGGGAGCAATCAGCCCCAGCATTTT.

V gene TRBV7-3 combines with J gene TRBJ2-1; D not certain. The CDR3 consists of 13 residues. Germline values: CDR1 SGHTA, CDR2 FQGTGA. The V and J ends lost 2 bases and 3 bases respectively, with 5 bases between them. The CDR3 protein is CASSLGHYNEQFF. CDR3 sequence (DNA): TGTGCCAGCAGCTTAGGTCACTACAATGAGCAGTTCTTC.

This clone appeared once. V is TRBV7-2 and J is TRBJ1-2, with D perhaps TRBD1 (5 bases). CDR1 and CDR2 from the germline V gene are SGHTA and FQGNSA. The V and J ends lost 0 bases and 5 bases respectively, with 19 bases between them. This CDR3 has 17 amino acids. The CDR3 coding sequence is TGTGCCAGCAGCTTAGCGAACCCGGGGCTGGTTGGTTATGGCTACACCTTC. Residues: CASSLANPGLVGYGYTF.

The rearrangement joins TRBV4-3 to TRBJ2-2; maybe TRBD1 (5 bases). V lost 0 bases to trimming and J lost 5 bases, with 10 bases between them. Germline CDR1 is LGHNA and CDR2 is YSLEER. The CDR3 is 15 amino acids. CDR3 bases: TGCGCCAGCAGCCAAGAATTAAGGGGAACCGGGGAGCTGTTTTTT. It encodes CASSQELRGTGELFF.

This clone was observed a single time. The CDR3 loop reads CASSFTLREEITDTQYF. For the CDR3, the DNA is TGTGCCAGCAGTTTTACCCTGCGGGAGGAGATCACAGATACGCAGTATTTT. The chain links TRBV28 to TRBJ2-3; 8 bases align to TRBD2. CDR1 is MDHEN, CDR2 SYDVKM, per germline. After removal of 3 bases from V and 2 bases from J, the junction contained 10 bases not matched to a gene. This CDR3 is 17 amino acids long.

The rearrangement links TRBV23-1 to TRBJ1-2; D is possibly TRBD1 (5 bases). TRBV23-1 carries the ORF label, with uncertain function. V was cut by 3 bases and J by 6 bases, with 14 bases left in between. CDR3 length: 14 amino acids. The CDR3 nucleotides are TGCGCCAGCAGTCATTCACCGGGGCGAAATGGCTACACCTTC. This encodes CASSHSPGRNGYTF.

This sequence joins TRBV19 and TRBJ1-2, with D hard to call. Per germline, CDR1 LNHDA and CDR2 SQIVND (reference sequence). Trimming shortened V by 3 bases and J by 8 bases, and 16 bases separated the two germline ends. The CDR3 runs 14 residues. The CDR3 DNA follows: TGTGCCAGTAGTATGATTGGACCGCCCCTGGGCTACACCTTC. Translation: CASSMIGPPLGYTF.

This chain connects TRBV6-5 to TRBJ2-7, with 13 bases aligning to TRBD2. The CDR3 extends over 15 amino acids. V lost 5 bases to trimming and J lost 7 bases; unmatched junction nucleotides: 8. CDR1 is MNHEY and CDR2 is SVGAGI in the germline V gene. The CDR3 loop is CASSRRTSGSGEQYF. Written as DNA, the CDR3 is TGTGCCAGCAGTCGACGGACTAGCGGGAGTGGTGAGCAGTACTTC.

V gene TRBV20-1 combines with J gene TRBJ2-7, with 7 bases that match TRBD2. This CDR3 comprises 11 residues. Germline-derived CDR1 and CDR2 are DFQATT and SNEGSKA (reference sequence). Trimming took 5 bases from V and 9 from J; bases not matched to a gene: 7. The DNA of the CDR3 is TGCAGTGCTTCTCCTCGACTAGCGCAGTACTTC. Translation: CSASPRLAQYF.

V is TRBV7-9 and J is TRBJ2-7; D is undetermined. CDR3 length: 13 amino acids. CDR1 and CDR2 (germline): SEHNR, FQNEAQ (reference sequence). Trimming removed 3 bases from V and 3 bases from J, with 9 bases in between. CDR3 nucleotides: TGTGCCAGCAGCTTCAAGGGTTACTACGAGCAGTACTTC. Encoded protein: CASSFKGYYEQYF.

The chain recombines TRBV9 with TRBJ1-4; 7 bases are shared with TRBD1. Germline values: CDR1 SGDLS, CDR2 YYNGEE. The trim removed 0 bases at V and 6 bases at J, leaving 5 bases unmatched. This CDR3 has 15 amino acids. CDR3 sequence reads: CASSVGGQGDEKLFF. The CDR3, as DNA: TGTGCCAGCAGCGTAGGAGGGCAGGGGGATGAAAAACTGTTTTTT.

This chain joins TRBV28 and TRBJ2-7; no reliable D call. The CDR3 covers 12 residues. V dropped 4 bases and J dropped 4 bases, with 8 bases sitting between them. Germline-derived CDR1 and CDR2 are MDHEN and SYDVKM. The CDR3 nucleotides are TGTGCCAGCAGTTCCCCACGTTACGAGCAGTACTTC. Translation: CASSSPRYEQYF.

The chain recombines TRBV7-9 with TRBJ2-1, with a possible D match to TRBD2 (5 bases). Germline V gene data show CDR1 as SEHNR and CDR2 as FQNEAQ (reference sequence). The CDR3 runs 13 residues. V was pared by 6 bases and J by 6 bases, with 12 bases between. CDR3 sequence: CASSPMGVNEQFF. The CDR3 DNA is TGTGCCAGCAGTCCAATGGGAGTCAATGAGCAGTTCTTC.

The rearrangement joins TRBV7-9 to TRBJ1-4; a weak D match, TRBD1 (5 bases). The length of the CDR3 is 15 residues. The germline CDR1 and CDR2 sequences are SEHNR and FQNEAQ (reference sequence). Trimming left V 6 bases short and J 8 bases short, with 19 bases between. The CDR3 loop reads CASSLIRREGEKLFF. Here the CDR3 DNA reads TGTGCCAGCAGTTTGATACGCAGGGAAGGCGAAAAACTGTTTTTT. The full variable domain, with the rest looked up from reference TRBV7-9 and TRBJ1-4, is DTGVSQNPRHKITKRGQNVTFRCDPISEHNRLYWYRQTLGQGPEFLTYFQNEAQLEKSRLLSDRFSAERPKGSFSTLEIQRTEQGDSAMYLCASSLIRREGEKLFFGSGTQLSVL.

The gene calls are TRBV9 and TRBJ2-7, with D tentatively TRBD1 or TRBD2 (5 bases each). CDR3 length equals 13 residues. Trimming took 3 bases from V and 3 from J, leaving 10 bases between them. Germline lookup yields CDR1 SGDLS and CDR2 YYNGEE. The DNA for the CDR3 is TGTGCCAGCAGCGCCGGGGACGTCTACGAGCAGTACTTC. Amino acids: CASSAGDVYEQYF. Using reference TRBV9 and TRBJ2-7 for the parts outside the CDR3, the full variable domain is DSGVTQTPKHLITATGQRVTLRCSPRSGDLSVYWYQQSLDQGLQFLIQYYNGEERAKGNILERFSAQQFPDLHSELNLSSLELGDSALYFCASSAGDVYEQYFGPGTRLTVT.

This chain joins TRBV6-4 and TRBJ2-2; tentatively, D is TRBD1 (6 bases). The CDR3 runs 13 residues. The V end was cut by 5 bases, the J end by 7 bases, with 11 bases between. The germline V gene encodes CDR1 MRHNA and CDR2 SNTAGT. The CDR3 loop is CASSHREGGELFF. The CDR3 bases are TGTGCCAGCAGTCACAGGGAAGGCGGGGAGCTGTTTTTT.

This sequence joins TRBV10-1 and TRBJ2-3; D unresolved. V was pared by 4 bases and J by 3 bases, with 8 bases between. Per the germline V gene, CDR1 is WNHNN and CDR2 is SYGVQD (reference sequence). This CDR3 has 13 residues. CDR3 nucleotide sequence: TGCGCCAGCAGTGGGGTGTGGACAGATACGCAGTATTTT. This sequence encodes CASSGVWTDTQYF.

This chain links TRBV7-2 with TRBJ2-7; 12 bases align to TRBD2. The trim removed 5 bases at V and 4 bases at J, leaving 3 bases unmatched. Germline V gene data show CDR1 as SGHTA and CDR2 as FQGNSA. The length of the CDR3 is 14 residues. As DNA, the CDR3 is TGTGCCAGCAGCCCTAGCGGGAGGGGATACGAGCAGTACTTC. It yields the protein CASSPSGRGYEQYF.

The CDR3 region is CANQQGTGANVLTF. CDR3 DNA: TGTGCCAACCAACAGGGGACTGGGGCCAACGTCCTGACTTTC. J is TRBJ2-6 and V is TRBV2, with 7 bases lining up with TRBD1. The trim removed 10 bases at V and 2 bases at J, leaving 5 bases unmatched. The CDR3 runs to 14 residues. In germline, CDR1 is SNHLY, CDR2 FYNNEI.

In this sample, this clone turned up a few times. V is TRBV5-1 and J is TRBJ2-3; tentative D call: TRBD2 (5 bases). This CDR3 spans 13 amino acids. The V and J ends lost 5 bases and 6 bases respectively, with 13 bases between them. Germline V gives CDR1 SGHRS, CDR2 YFSETQ. The CDR3 nucleotides read TGCGCCAGCAGTGAAGCGGTAAGCGATACGCAGTATTTT. Its translation: CASSEAVSDTQYF.

The chain has TRBV30 and TRBJ1-3; D gene ambiguous. V was trimmed by 4 bases and J by 0 bases, leaving 7 bases between them. CDR1 and CDR2 (germline): GTSNPN, SVGIG (reference sequence). This CDR3 is built from 13 residues. CDR3 loop: CAWTFGSGNTIYF. CDR3 DNA sequence: TGTGCCTGGACCTTCGGCTCTGGAAACACCATATATTTT.

The genes are TRBV4-2 and TRBJ1-4; D might be TRBD1 (5 bases). Germline lookup yields CDR1 LGHNA and CDR2 YNFKEQ. V lost 3 bases and J 2 bases, leaving 13 bases between the germline ends. The CDR3 consists of 16 residues. The CDR3 is CASSHHEGRTNEKLFF. The DNA for the CDR3 is TGTGCCAGCAGCCACCATGAGGGGAGGACTAATGAAAAACTGTTTTTT.

The chain combines TRBV18 with TRBJ2-5; D is unresolved. This CDR3 comprises 13 residues. The germline V and J ends were trimmed by 5 bases and 3 bases, with 10 bases remaining between them. Germline loops: CDR1 KGHSH, CDR2 LQKENI. CDR3 in amino acids: CASSRSEEETQYF. The CDR3 nucleotides are TGTGCCAGCTCAAGGTCTGAGGAAGAGACCCAGTACTTC.

A note on this clone: This sample includes further DNA sequences coding for the same CDR3. V usage is TRBV28 and J usage is TRBJ1-4; D remains ambiguous. The germline V and J ends were trimmed by 2 bases and 7 bases, with 2 bases remaining between them. This CDR3 has 11 amino acids. Germline V CDR1 and CDR2: MDHEN, SYDVKM. The CDR3 DNA reads as TGTGCCAGCAGTTTAGGTGAAAAACTGTTTTTT. Its translation: CASSLGEKLFF.

The V and J genes are TRBV2 and TRBJ2-2, with D tentatively TRBD2 (6 bases). The V gene lost 2 bases and the J gene lost 6 bases, with 7 bases spanning the gap. Germline CDR1 and CDR2: SNHLY and FYNNEI. CDR3 size: 13 residues. The DNA for the CDR3 is TGTGCCAGCAGTGAAAGGGAGGCCGGGGAGCTGTTTTTT. It is translated as CASSEREAGELFF.

The chain joins TRBV5-1 to TRBJ1-1; the D gene is possibly TRBD1 (5 bases). CDR3 length: 15 amino acids. The ends were cut back, 1 base at V and 3 bases at J, with 13 bases in the middle. Looked up from germline, CDR1 is SGHRS and CDR2 is YFSETQ. CDR3 DNA: TGCGCCAGCAGCTTGTTGGGGCCCCCGGACACTGAAGCTTTCTTT. It translates to CASSLLGPPDTEAFF.

The chain couples TRBV5-4 to TRBJ2-7; 12 bases map to TRBD2. Trimming cost V 4 bases and J 7 bases; bases outside gene matches: 12. Germline CDR1 SGHNT, CDR2 YYREEE (reference sequence). The length of the CDR3 is 16 residues. The CDR3 sequence is CASSLYPSGRAGEQYF. The CDR3 DNA reads TGTGCCAGCAGCCTCTACCCTAGCGGGAGGGCCGGTGAGCAGTACTTC.